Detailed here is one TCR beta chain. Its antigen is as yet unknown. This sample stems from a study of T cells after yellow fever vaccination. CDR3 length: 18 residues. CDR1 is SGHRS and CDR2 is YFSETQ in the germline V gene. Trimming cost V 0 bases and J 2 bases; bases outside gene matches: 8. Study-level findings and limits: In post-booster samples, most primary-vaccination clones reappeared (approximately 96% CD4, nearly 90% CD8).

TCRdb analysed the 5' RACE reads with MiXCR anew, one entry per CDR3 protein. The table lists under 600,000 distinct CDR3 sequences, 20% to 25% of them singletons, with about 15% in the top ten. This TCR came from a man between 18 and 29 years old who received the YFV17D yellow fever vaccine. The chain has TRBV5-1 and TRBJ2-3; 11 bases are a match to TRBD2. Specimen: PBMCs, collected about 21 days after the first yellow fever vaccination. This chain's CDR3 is CASSLAASGRKHTDTQYF. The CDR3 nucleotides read TGCGCCAGCAGCTTGGCGGCTAGCGGGAGGAAACACACAGATACGCAGTATTTT.